This entry features one TCR beta chain sequence. As yet, its antigen is unknown. These data originate in a study of T cell responses to AZD1222 COVID-19 vaccine. Study outcomes and limitations: Females outnumbered males among donors, who were mostly white British; clonal diversity was possibly underestimated. After two AZD1222 doses, spike-specific TCR breadth and depth rose versus day 0. Among AZD1222 vaccinees, only five to seven were seropositive at baseline.

Assay: immunoSEQ multiplex PCR; the TCRdb copy retains only in-frame clones and omits some. The data contain 120,000 or so clones, about 92% of them singletons. Sequences were derived from peripheral blood, sampled on day 0 of MenACWY control vaccination. This receptor was identified in an adult in good health.

The chain's CDR3 is CASSGTGLIGELFF. CDR3 DNA sequence: TGTGCCAGTAGTGGGACGGGGTTAATCGGGGAGCTGTTTTTT. The chain links TRBV19 to TRBJ2-2; the D gene could be TRBD1 or TRBD2 (5 bases each). CDR1 LNHDA and CDR2 SQIVND come from the germline V gene (reference sequence). Trimming cost V 5 bases and J 7 bases, with 14 bases left between them. The CDR3 contains 14 residues.